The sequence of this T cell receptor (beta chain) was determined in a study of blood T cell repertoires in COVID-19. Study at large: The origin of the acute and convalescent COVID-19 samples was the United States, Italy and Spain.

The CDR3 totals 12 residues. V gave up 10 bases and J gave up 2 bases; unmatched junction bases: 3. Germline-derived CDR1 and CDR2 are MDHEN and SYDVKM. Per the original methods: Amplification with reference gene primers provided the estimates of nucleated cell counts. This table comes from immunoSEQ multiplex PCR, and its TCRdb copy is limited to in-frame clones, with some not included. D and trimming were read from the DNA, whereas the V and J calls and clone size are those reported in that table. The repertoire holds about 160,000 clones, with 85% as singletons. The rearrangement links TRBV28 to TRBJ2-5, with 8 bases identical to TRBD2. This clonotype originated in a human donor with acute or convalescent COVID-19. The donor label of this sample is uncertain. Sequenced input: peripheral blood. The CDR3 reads CATRGGQETQYF. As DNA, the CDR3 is TGTGCCACCCGGGGGGGACAAGAGACCCAGTACTTC.